What follows is one T cell receptor (beta chain) and its context. What it binds is not known. The sample comes from a study of T cell responses to AZD1222 COVID-19 vaccine. Overall study context: Whether given at about 4 or about 12 weeks, second doses were pooled.

The CDR3 is 12 amino acids. Per the germline V gene, CDR1 is SNHLY and CDR2 is FYNNEI. V lost 7 bases to trimming and J lost 10 bases; unmatched junction nucleotides: 7. Study-level results: Across the whole spike, CD4 TCRs peaked at regions 160-218 and 743-854. Clonal diversity was possibly underestimated, and the donors were mostly white British, with more females. Baseline seropositivity characterized only six AZD1222 recipients.

Generated by immunoSEQ multiplex PCR, the TCRdb table keeps only in-frame clones and is missing some. The data hold around 130,000 clones, with roughly 85% observed a single time. This rearrangement joins TRBV2 to TRBJ1-2, with 9 bases that match TRBD1. The sequence derives from an adult in good health. This specimen was peripheral blood, taken on day 0 of AZD1222 vaccination. The DNA of the CDR3 is TGTGCCAGCAACAGGGACAGGGTTATCTACACCTTC. It yields the protein CASNRDRVIYTF.